This T cell receptor (beta chain) was retrieved from a study of blood T cell repertoires in COVID-19. Using immunoSEQ multiplex PCR, the repertoire was profiled, and TCRdb retains in-frame clones only, with some absent. The sample records a few hundred thousand clones, over 75% being singletons. The CDR3 is made up of 16 amino acids. The germline gives CDR1 MNHEY, CDR2 SVGEGT. Trimming removed 2 bases from V and 5 bases from J; junction bases left unmatched: 6. This TCR came from a human donor in a cohort sampled during active COVID-19. The material sequenced was peripheral blood. This chain joins TRBV6-2 or TRBV6-3 and TRBJ1-5; 10 nucleotides align to TRBD1. The CDR3 loop reads CASSYPGTGEYQPQHF. The CDR3 nucleotides are TGTGCCAGCAGTTACCCTGGGACAGGGGAATATCAGCCCCAGCATTTT.